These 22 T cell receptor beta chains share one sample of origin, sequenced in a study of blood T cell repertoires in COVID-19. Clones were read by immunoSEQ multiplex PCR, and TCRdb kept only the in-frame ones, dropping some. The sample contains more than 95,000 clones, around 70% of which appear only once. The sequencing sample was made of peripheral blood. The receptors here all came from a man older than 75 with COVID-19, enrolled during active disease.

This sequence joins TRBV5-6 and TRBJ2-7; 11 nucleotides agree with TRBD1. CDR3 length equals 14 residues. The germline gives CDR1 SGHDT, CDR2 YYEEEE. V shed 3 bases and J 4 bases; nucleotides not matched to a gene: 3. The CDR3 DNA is TGTGCCAGCAGCTGGGGACAGGGGGAGTACGAGCAGTACTTC. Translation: CASSWGQGEYEQYF.

CDR3 region: CASSSTGTGRPDTQYF. CDR3 sequence (DNA): TGTGCCAGCAGCTCTACCGGGACAGGGAGGCCAGATACGCAGTATTTT. The gene calls are TRBV28 and TRBJ2-3; TRBD1 aligns across 9 bases. This CDR3 spans 16 amino acids. Looked up from germline, CDR1 is MDHEN and CDR2 is SYDVKM. Trimming at V came to 6 bases and at J to 4 bases, leaving 11 bases not matched to a gene.

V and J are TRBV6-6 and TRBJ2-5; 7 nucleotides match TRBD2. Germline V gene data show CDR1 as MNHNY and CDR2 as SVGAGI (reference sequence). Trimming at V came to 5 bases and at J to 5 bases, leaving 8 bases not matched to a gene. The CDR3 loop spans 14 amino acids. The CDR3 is CASSVTSSRETQYF. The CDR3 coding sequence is TGTGCCAGCAGTGTGACTAGCAGTAGGGAGACCCAGTACTTC.

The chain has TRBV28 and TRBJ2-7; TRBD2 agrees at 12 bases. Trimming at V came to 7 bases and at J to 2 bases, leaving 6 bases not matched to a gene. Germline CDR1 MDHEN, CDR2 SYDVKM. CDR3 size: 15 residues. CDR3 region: CASTTTSGSTYEQYF. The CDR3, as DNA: TGTGCCAGCACTACGACTAGCGGGAGCACCTACGAGCAGTACTTC.

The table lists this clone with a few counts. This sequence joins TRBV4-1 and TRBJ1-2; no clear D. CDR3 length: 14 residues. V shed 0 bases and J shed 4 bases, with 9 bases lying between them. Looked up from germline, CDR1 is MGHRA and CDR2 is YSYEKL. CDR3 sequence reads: CASSQDWAPYGYTF. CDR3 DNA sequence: TGCGCCAGCAGCCAAGATTGGGCCCCCTATGGCTACACCTTC.

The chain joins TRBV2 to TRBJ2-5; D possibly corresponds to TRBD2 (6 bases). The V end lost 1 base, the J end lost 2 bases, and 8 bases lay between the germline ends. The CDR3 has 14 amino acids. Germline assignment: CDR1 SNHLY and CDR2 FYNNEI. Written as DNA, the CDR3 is TGTGCCAGCAGTGAAGGGCTAGCGCAAGAGACCCAGTACTTC. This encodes CASSEGLAQETQYF.

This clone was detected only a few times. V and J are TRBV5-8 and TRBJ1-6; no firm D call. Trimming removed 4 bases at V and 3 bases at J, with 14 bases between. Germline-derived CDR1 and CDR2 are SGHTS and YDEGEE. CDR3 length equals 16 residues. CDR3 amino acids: CASSRFRENYNSPLHF. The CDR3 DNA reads TGTGCCAGCAGCAGGTTCCGGGAAAACTATAATTCACCCCTCCACTTT.

CDR3 coding DNA: TGCGCCAGCAGCTGGACAGGCGCGAACACCGGGGAGCTGTTTTTT. It encodes CASSWTGANTGELFF. V usage is TRBV5-1 and J usage is TRBJ2-2, with 7 bases identical to TRBD1. The ends lost 3 bases at V and 0 bases at J; junction bases unmatched: 2. CDR3 size: 15 residues. Per germline, CDR1 SGHRS and CDR2 YFSETQ.

The CDR3 DNA reads as TGTGCCAGCAGCGCCTCGACAGGGCACTATGGCTACACCTTC. Translated: CASSASTGHYGYTF. V gene TRBV9 combines with J gene TRBJ1-2; 7 bases agree with TRBD1. The V gene's germline CDR1 is SGDLS and CDR2 YYNGEE. The CDR3 runs to 14 residues. V lost 3 bases to trimming and J lost 3 bases; unmatched junction nucleotides: 5. Using reference TRBV9 and TRBJ1-2 for the parts outside the CDR3, the full variable domain is DSGVTQTPKHLITATGQRVTLRCSPRSGDLSVYWYQQSLDQGLQFLIQYYNGEERAKGNILERFSAQQFPDLHSELNLSSLELGDSALYFCASSASTGHYGYTFGSGTRLTVV.

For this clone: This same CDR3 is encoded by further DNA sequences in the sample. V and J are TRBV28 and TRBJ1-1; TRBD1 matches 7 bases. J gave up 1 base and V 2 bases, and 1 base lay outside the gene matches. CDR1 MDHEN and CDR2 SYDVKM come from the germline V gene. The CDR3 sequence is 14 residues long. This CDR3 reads CASSLGQENTEAFF. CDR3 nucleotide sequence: TGTGCCAGCAGTTTAGGACAGGAGAACACTGAAGCTTTCTTT.

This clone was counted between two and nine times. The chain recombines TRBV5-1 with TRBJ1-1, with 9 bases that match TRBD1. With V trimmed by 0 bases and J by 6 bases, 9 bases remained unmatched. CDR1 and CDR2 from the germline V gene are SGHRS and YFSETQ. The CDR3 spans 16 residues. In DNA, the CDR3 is TGCGCCAGCAGCTTGGAAGGACAGGGGTTTTGGGCTGAAGCTTTCTTT. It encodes CASSLEGQGFWAEAFF.

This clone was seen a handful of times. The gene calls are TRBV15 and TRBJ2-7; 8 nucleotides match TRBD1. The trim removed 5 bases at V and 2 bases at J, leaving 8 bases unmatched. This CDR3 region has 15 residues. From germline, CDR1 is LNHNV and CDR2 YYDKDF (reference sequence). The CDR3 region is CATSLRTGPAYEQYF. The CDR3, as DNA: TGTGCCACCAGCCTAAGGACAGGGCCGGCCTACGAGCAGTACTTC.

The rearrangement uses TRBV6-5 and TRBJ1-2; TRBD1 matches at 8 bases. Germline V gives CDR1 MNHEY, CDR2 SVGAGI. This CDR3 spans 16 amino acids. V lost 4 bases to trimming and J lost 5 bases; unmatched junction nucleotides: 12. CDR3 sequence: CASSFSPSTGGYGYTF. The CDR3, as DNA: TGTGCCAGCAGTTTCTCCCCCTCTACAGGGGGGTATGGCTACACCTTC.

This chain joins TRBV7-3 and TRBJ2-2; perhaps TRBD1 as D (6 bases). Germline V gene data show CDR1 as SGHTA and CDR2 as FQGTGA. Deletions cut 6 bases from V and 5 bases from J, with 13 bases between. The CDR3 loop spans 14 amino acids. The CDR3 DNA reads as TGTGCCAGCAGGAGGACAGCCTTAACCGGGGAGCTGTTTTTT. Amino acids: CASRRTALTGELFF.

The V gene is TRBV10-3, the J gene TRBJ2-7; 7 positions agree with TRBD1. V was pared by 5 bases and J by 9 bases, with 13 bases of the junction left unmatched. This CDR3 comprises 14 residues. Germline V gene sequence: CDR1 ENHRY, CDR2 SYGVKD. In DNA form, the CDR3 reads TGTGCCATCAGTCGAGAGACAGGGTCAGGGGGGCAGTACTTC. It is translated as CAISRETGSGGQYF.

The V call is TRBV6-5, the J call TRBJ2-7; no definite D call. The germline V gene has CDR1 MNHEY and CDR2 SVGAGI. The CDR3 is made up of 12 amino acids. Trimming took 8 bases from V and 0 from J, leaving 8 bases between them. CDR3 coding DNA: TGTGCCAGCGCAGGATTCTCCTACGAGCAGTACTTC. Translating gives CASAGFSYEQYF.

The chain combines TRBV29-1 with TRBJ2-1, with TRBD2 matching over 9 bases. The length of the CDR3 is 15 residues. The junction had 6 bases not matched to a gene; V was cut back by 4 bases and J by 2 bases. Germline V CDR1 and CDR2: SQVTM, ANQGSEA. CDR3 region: CSVGSLAGPYNEQFF. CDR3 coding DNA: TGCAGCGTTGGCTCTCTAGCGGGACCCTACAATGAGCAGTTCTTC.

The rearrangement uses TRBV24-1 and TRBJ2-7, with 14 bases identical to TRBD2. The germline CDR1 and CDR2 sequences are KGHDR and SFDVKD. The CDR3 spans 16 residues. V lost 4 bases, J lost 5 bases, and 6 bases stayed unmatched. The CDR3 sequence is CATSDPGTSGSHEQYF. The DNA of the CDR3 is TGTGCCACCAGTGACCCCGGGACTAGCGGGAGCCACGAGCAGTACTTC.

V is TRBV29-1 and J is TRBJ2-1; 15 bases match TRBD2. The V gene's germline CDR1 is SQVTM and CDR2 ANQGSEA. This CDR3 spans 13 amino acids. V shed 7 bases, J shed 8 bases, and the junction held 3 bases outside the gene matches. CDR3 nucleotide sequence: TGCAGCGCGGGACTAGCGGGAGGACATGAGCAGTTCTTC. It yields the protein CSAGLAGGHEQFF.

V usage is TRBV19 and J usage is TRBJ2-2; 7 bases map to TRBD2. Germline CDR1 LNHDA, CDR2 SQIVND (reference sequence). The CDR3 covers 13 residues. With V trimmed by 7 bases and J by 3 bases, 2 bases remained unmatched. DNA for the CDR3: TGTGCCAGTAATAGCGGGCACACCGGGGAGCTGTTTTTT. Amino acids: CASNSGHTGELFF.

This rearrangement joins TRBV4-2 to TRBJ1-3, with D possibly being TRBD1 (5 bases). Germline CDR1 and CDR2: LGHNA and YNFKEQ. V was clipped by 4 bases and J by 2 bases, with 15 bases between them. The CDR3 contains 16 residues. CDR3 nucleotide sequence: TGTGCCAGCAGCCTATCATTTGGGGGGGCTGGAAACACCATATATTTT. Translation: CASSLSFGGAGNTIYF.

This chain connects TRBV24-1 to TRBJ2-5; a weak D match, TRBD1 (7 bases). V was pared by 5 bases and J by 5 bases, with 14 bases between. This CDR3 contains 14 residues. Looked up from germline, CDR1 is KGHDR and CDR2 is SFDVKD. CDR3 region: CATSGGRGRETQYF. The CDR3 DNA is TGTGCCACCAGTGGGGGCAGGGGGAGGGAGACCCAGTACTTC.